This is a list of T cell receptor beta chains from one sample in a study of T cell responses to AZD1222 COVID-19 vaccine. Profiled with immunoSEQ multiplex PCR; TCRdb holds only in-frame clones, not every one. The profile shows about 120,000 clones, approximately 87% of them singletons. Sequencing was performed on peripheral blood, taken on day 0 of AZD1222 vaccination. Receptors originate from an adult in good health. The conserved cysteine and the conserved F or W are not part of the CDR3 here. A D gene is named only where the DNA matches it firmly. The size entry is marked missing in some rows and otherwise reads once, few, many or a size class.

D gene	V gene	clone size	J gene	CDR3 protein
TRBD1	TRBV11-2	once	TRBJ2-5	ASSFGTGETQY
TRBD1	TRBV3-1/TRBV3-2	NA	TRBJ1-2	ASSHADRVYGYT
NA	TRBV10-3	NA	TRBJ1-4	AISDRGGRNEKLF
TRBD2	TRBV2	NA	TRBJ2-1	ASSGGRAGGYNEQF
NA	TRBV5-1	NA	TRBJ1-4	ASATGSATNEKLF
TRBD2	TRBV10-3	many	TRBJ2-5	APPPIEAGWETQY
NA	TRBV12-3/TRBV12-4	NA	TRBJ1-2	ASRGFYGYT
TRBD2	TRBV3-1/TRBV3-2	NA	TRBJ2-3	ASSQAVLAGGPPTDTQY
NA	TRBV12-2	NA	TRBJ2-7	ASRLVGHSLISRTYEQY
TRBD1	TRBV5-8	once	TRBJ1-3	ASSPDRGYGNTIY
NA	TRBV4-2	NA	TRBJ2-7	ASSQVGPGSGYEQY
NA	TRBV5-3	NA	TRBJ1-2	ARSMRTGGGYT
NA	TRBV5-6	once	TRBJ2-2	ASSPTGLAAGELF
TRBD2	TRBV11-2	NA	TRBJ2-2	ASSRGLRTSGGELF
NA	TRBV27	NA	TRBJ1-6	ASSLPFPPENSPLH
NA	TRBV7-9	few	TRBJ1-2	ASRSVNRYGYT
NA	TRBV4-1	NA	TRBJ1-6	ASSQGQGSPLH
NA	TRBV12-5	NA	TRBJ2-1	ASGLVPHSRVATNEQF
NA	TRBV29-1	once	TRBJ1-2	SVDYHT
NA	TRBV20-1	NA	TRBJ2-7	SASRAGPYEQY
NA	TRBV6-6	NA	TRBJ2-3	ASSRGGGWLSTDTQY
NA	TRBV5-6	NA	TRBJ1-2	ASSLRGGGGYGYT
TRBD1	TRBV4-2	NA	TRBJ1-4	ASSQEALRTGFEKLF
NA	TRBV12-3/TRBV12-4	NA	TRBJ2-7	ASSSSYEQY
NA	TRBV18	NA	TRBJ1-1	ASSPKQIGGGTEAF
NA	TRBV2	NA	TRBJ1-1	ASNYPQFTDREAF
NA	TRBV27	once	TRBJ1-5	ASSGNFRYQPQH
NA	TRBV5-1	NA	TRBJ2-7	ASSITTGYEQY
NA	TRBV7-9	NA	TRBJ1-6	ASSLGGRDNSPLH
NA	TRBV19	NA	TRBJ1-2	ASTQGHNYGYT
NA	TRBV29-1	NA	TRBJ1-1	SAAATNTEAF
NA	TRBV6-5	NA	TRBJ1-5	ASSYGAGRNNQPQH
NA	TRBV6-2/TRBV6-3	NA	TRBJ2-6	ASSGGGGVSGANVLT
NA	TRBV6-2/TRBV6-3	NA	TRBJ2-3	ASSYLDGRTDTQY
NA	TRBV24-1	NA	TRBJ2-3	ATSDLVDTQY
TRBD2	TRBV6-5	NA	TRBJ2-1	ASSYQPSGGSHEQF
NA	TRBV5-4	NA	TRBJ2-2	ASSLAKGGELF
TRBD2	TRBV6-5	NA	TRBJ2-1	ASSYSTSGVNEQF
TRBD1	TRBV24-1	many	TRBJ2-7	ATNRRTGFEQY
TRBD1	TRBV20-1	NA	TRBJ1-2	SASSQGADYGYT
TRBD2	TRBV24-1	once	TRBJ2-7	ATPFWDSFSGGHRRAPYEQY